This TCR beta chain was obtained from a study of T cells after posttransplantation cyclophosphamide. Looked up from germline, CDR1 is SGHVS and CDR2 is FQNEAQ. The CDR3 contains 17 residues. The V segment lost 1 base and the J segment 0 bases; nucleotides outside the gene matches: 5. Here immunoSEQ multiplex PCR was the method, and the copy in TCRdb shows in-frame clones only, minus some. Of around 17,000 clones listed, 75% to 80% were seen once; the top ten hold less than 35%. Cyclophosphamide on days +3 and +4 followed busulfan-fludarabine conditioning and a marrow graft. The chain links TRBV7-8 to TRBJ1-2, with TRBD1 identical over 10 bases. The sample in question was CD8+ T cells sorted from PBMCs, obtained just over 1,900 days after a stem cell transplant with posttransplant cyclophosphamide. The origin of this receptor is a female patient in her thirties or forties who received an allogeneic stem cell transplant from a related donor, was CMV-positive, and had no GVHD. Some T cells may be transferred from the graft donor. CDR3 DNA: TGTGCCAGCAGCTTAGATCCGGGACAGGGGCCTAACTATGGCTACACCTTC. Its protein is CASSLDPGQGPNYGYTF.